What follows are 8 T cell receptor beta chains derived from one specimen sequenced in a study of T-cell reconstitution after alpha-beta-depleted transplantation in children. Library preparation (for TCRbeta) was performed with unique molecular identifiers. Each CDR3 protein gets one entry after TCRdb re-called the PCR reads with MiXCR. Of 700,000 to 950,000 distinct CDR3 sequences in the sample, about 15% are singletons; the top ten hold 5%. Here the sequenced sample was PBMCs, mostly from graft donor cells, taken 360 days after TCRalphabeta/CD19-depleted stem cell transplant. The receptor set was obtained from a male patient aged 10 to 17 who had a stem cell transplant for acute lymphoblastic leukemia, so the T cells may come from the graft donor.

V is TRBV29-1 and J is TRBJ2-7, with D tentatively TRBD1 (7 bases). The germline V gene has CDR1 SQVTM and CDR2 ANQGSEA. The CDR3 loop spans 14 amino acids. V gave up 6 bases and J gave up 3 bases, with 18 bases separating them. CDR3 bases: TGCAGCGTAGAGGGTGGCGGGACAGACTACGAGCAGTACTTC. It is translated as CSVEGGGTDYEQYF.

The chain recombines TRBV6-1 with TRBJ2-1, with a tentative D call TRBD1 (6 bases). The CDR3 runs 16 residues. With 6 bases removed from V and 2 bases from J, the gap between germline ends came to 17 bases. In germline, CDR1 is MNHNS, CDR2 SASEGT. The CDR3 is CASSHSGAIAYNEQFF. Here the CDR3 DNA reads TGTGCCAGCAGCCATTCAGGGGCGATTGCCTACAATGAGCAGTTCTTC.

This clonotype was observed a few times. This chain joins TRBV12-3 or TRBV12-4 and TRBJ2-1; the D is unclear. V was trimmed by 6 bases and J by 4 bases, leaving 13 bases between them. CDR3 size: 14 residues. CDR3 in amino acids: CASRAPSDYNEQFF. The CDR3 bases are TGTGCCAGCAGAGCCCCCTCTGATTACAATGAGCAGTTCTTC.

The J gene is TRBJ2-5, the V gene TRBV6-5; D might be TRBD2 (5 bases). The CDR3 runs to 12 residues. Trimming removed 6 bases at V and 7 bases at J, with 12 bases between. Germline CDR1 is MNHEY and CDR2 is SVGAGI. The CDR3 spells CASRANAGTQYF. CDR3 sequence (DNA): TGTGCCAGCAGGGCGAACGCGGGGACCCAGTACTTC.

The rearrangement links TRBV12-3 or TRBV12-4 to TRBJ2-7; weak D call: TRBD2 (6 bases). The CDR3 covers 17 residues. Trimming removed 5 bases at V and 7 bases at J, with 27 bases between. CDR3 region: CASSTGLGTFLVGEQYF. In DNA, the CDR3 is TGTGCCAGCAGTACGGGACTTGGGACCTTCTTGGTTGGGGAGCAGTACTTC.

The genes are TRBV12-3 or TRBV12-4 and TRBJ2-7, with 9 bases lining up with TRBD1. V lost 1 base, J lost 2 bases, and 3 bases stayed unmatched. The CDR3 is made up of 15 amino acids. CDR3 bases: TGTGCCAGCAGTTTAGGGACAGGGGACCCCTACGAGCAGTACTTC. Its translation is CASSLGTGDPYEQYF.

This clonotype was picked up many times. This chain uses TRBV20-1 with TRBJ2-7; D perhaps matches TRBD2 (6 bases). The CDR3 loop spans 16 amino acids. The V end was cut by 2 bases, the J end by 0 bases, with 17 bases between. Germline V gene data show CDR1 as DFQATT and CDR2 as SNEGSKA (reference sequence). The CDR3 loop reads CSARKRRLAISYEQYF. The CDR3 nucleotides read TGCAGTGCTAGAAAGCGGCGTCTAGCGATCTCCTACGAGCAGTACTTC.

The chain uses TRBV2 and TRBJ2-5; 8 bases align to TRBD1. After removal of 6 bases from V and 4 bases from J, the junction contained 7 bases not matched to a gene. CDR3 length equals 14 residues. CDR1 is SNHLY and CDR2 is FYNNEI in the germline V gene. This CDR3 reads CASRKTGVPETQYF. Here the CDR3 DNA reads TGTGCCAGCAGGAAGACAGGGGTACCAGAGACCCAGTACTTC.